The 22 T cell receptor beta chains given below trace back to one sample, sequenced in a study of blood T cell repertoires in COVID-19. Measured with immunoSEQ multiplex PCR; TCRdb has only the in-frame clones, and not every one. This table holds about 250,000 clones, about nine tenths found once. Specimen: peripheral blood. These TCRs come from a woman aged 25-40 years with COVID-19, enrolled during active disease.

J is TRBJ2-1 and V is TRBV5-1; 12 bases fit TRBD1. Trimming at V came to 4 bases and at J to 7 bases, leaving 9 bases not matched to a gene. The V gene's germline CDR1 is SGHRS and CDR2 YFSETQ. The CDR3 has 16 amino acids. The CDR3 here is CASSPEVGQGANEQFF. As DNA, the CDR3 is TGCGCCAGCAGCCCGGAAGTGGGACAGGGGGCGAATGAGCAGTTCTTC. The entire variable domain, with the rest obtained from reference TRBV5-1 and TRBJ2-1, is as follows: KAGVTQTPRYLIKTRGQQVTLSCSPISGHRSVSWYQQTPGQGLQFLFEYFSETQRNKGNFPGRFSGRQFSNSRSEMNVSTLELGDSALYLCASSPEVGQGANEQFFGPGTRLTVL.

V gene TRBV4-3 combines with J gene TRBJ2-1, with D perhaps TRBD2 (6 bases). V gave up 0 bases and J gave up 6 bases, with 15 bases separating them. The CDR3 totals 16 residues. Germline V gene lookup returns CDR1 LGHNA and CDR2 YSLEER. CDR3 bases: TGCGCCAGCAGCCAAGATTCGGGCGGGGTAAGCAATGAGCAGTTCTTC. This sequence encodes CASSQDSGGVSNEQFF.

V gene TRBV24-1 combines with J gene TRBJ2-2; D not certain. Germline loops: CDR1 KGHDR, CDR2 SFDVKD. Trimming pared 5 bases from V and 8 bases from J, leaving 11 bases between. This CDR3 is 13 amino acids long. This CDR3 reads CATSAGLTGELFF. The CDR3 DNA reads TGTGCCACCAGTGCCGGGTTAACTGGGGAGCTGTTTTTT.

The chain carries TRBV24-1 and TRBJ2-1, with TRBD1 as a possible D gene (6 bases). Germline V gene data show CDR1 as KGHDR and CDR2 as SFDVKD. Trimming left V 2 bases short and J 8 bases short, with 15 bases between. The CDR3 contains 15 residues. Here the CDR3 DNA reads TGTGCCACCAGTGATTCTGGGGGCGATAGGGATGAGCAGTTCTTC. Translation gives CATSDSGGDRDEQFF.

J is TRBJ1-4 and V is TRBV19; no firm D call. Germline V lookup: CDR1 LNHDA, CDR2 SQIVND (reference sequence). The CDR3 consists of 15 residues. Trimming took 8 bases from V and 8 from J, leaving 21 bases between them. The CDR3 sequence is CASSPRSPRHEKLFF. CDR3 nucleotides: TGTGCCAGTTCCCCCCGGAGTCCCCGGCACGAAAAACTGTTTTTT.

The chain links TRBV25-1 to TRBJ1-2, with D possibly matching TRBD1 (6 bases). V lost 7 bases and J lost 4, with 13 bases in between. The germline gives CDR1 MGHDK, CDR2 SYGVNS. There are 13 residues in the CDR3. CDR3 bases: TGTGCCAGCACCCAAGGGGGAAGCTATGGCTACACCTTC. It codes for CASTQGGSYGYTF.

The chain couples TRBV5-1 to TRBJ2-1; 14 positions agree with TRBD2. The CDR3 contains 18 residues. V gave up 1 base and J gave up 0 bases; unmatched junction bases: 3. In germline, CDR1 is SGHRS, CDR2 YFSETQ. The CDR3 region is CASSLRLAGGNSYNEQFF. Written as DNA, the CDR3 is TGCGCCAGCAGCTTGAGACTAGCGGGAGGGAACTCCTACAATGAGCAGTTCTTC.

V gene TRBV5-8 combines with J gene TRBJ2-7, with 8 bases matching TRBD1. The trim removed 0 bases at V and 6 bases at J, leaving 8 bases unmatched. Germline values: CDR1 SGHTS, CDR2 YDEGEE. This CDR3 is built from 15 residues. The DNA for the CDR3 is TGTGCCAGCAGCTTGGGGGACAGGAGTCTTGGCGAGCAGTACGTC. It is translated as CASSLGDRSLGEQYV.

A single count supports this clone. The gene calls are TRBV19 and TRBJ2-7; D is perhaps TRBD1 (5 bases). This CDR3 is built from 14 residues. Trimming stripped 2 bases from V and 6 bases from J, with 14 bases between. The V gene's germline CDR1 is LNHDA and CDR2 SQIVND (reference sequence). The CDR3 spells CASSIRANGAEQYF. The CDR3 DNA sequence: TGTGCCAGTAGTATACGGGCCAATGGGGCCGAGCAGTACTTC. The complete variable domain, with remaining parts taken from reference TRBV19 and TRBJ2-7, reads DGGITQSPKYLFRKEGQNVTLSCEQNLNHDAMYWYRQDPGQGLRLIYYSQIVNDFQKGDIAEGYSVSREKKESFPLTVTSAQKNPTAFYLCASSIRANGAEQYFGPGTRLTVT.

The rearrangement uses TRBV24-1 and TRBJ2-3; TRBD1 matches 8 bases. This CDR3 is 15 amino acids long. V dropped 9 bases and J dropped 0; count of bases not matched to a gene: 7. The germline CDR1 and CDR2 sequences are KGHDR and SFDVKD. The CDR3 DNA sequence: TGTGCCACCCGGGATGGGACAGGAAGCACAGATACGCAGTATTTT. It yields the protein CATRDGTGSTDTQYF.

The V gene is TRBV4-3, the J gene TRBJ2-1, with 9 bases lining up with TRBD2. Germline V gene sequence: CDR1 LGHNA, CDR2 YSLEER. The CDR3 consists of 14 residues. V was clipped by 3 bases and J by 6 bases; unmatched bases: 3. The CDR3 protein is CASSHGLAINEQFF. The CDR3, as DNA: TGCGCCAGCAGCCATGGACTAGCGATCAATGAGCAGTTCTTC.

The chain is built from TRBV3-1 (or the pseudogene TRBV3-2) and TRBJ2-3, with D hard to call. The CDR3 sequence is 12 residues long. From germline, CDR1 is LGHDT and CDR2 YNNKEL (reference sequence). V was pared by 2 bases and J by 8 bases, with 8 bases between. CDR3 sequence: CASSQNSPTQYF. The CDR3 bases are TGTGCCAGCAGCCAAAACTCCCCTACGCAGTATTTT.

The J gene is TRBJ1-5, the V gene TRBV6-5; TRBD1 matches at 7 bases. The CDR3 consists of 15 residues. Germline trimming cut 4 bases from V and 5 bases from J; bases unmatched to any gene: 8. The germline V gene has CDR1 MNHEY and CDR2 SVGAGI. DNA of the CDR3: TGTGCCAGCAGTTCCCAGGACAGGCTCGATCAGCCCCAGCATTTT. Protein product: CASSSQDRLDQPQHF.

The J gene is TRBJ2-7, the V gene TRBV5-8, with 9 bases fitting TRBD1. With V trimmed by 0 bases and J by 4 bases, 5 bases remained unmatched. CDR3 length: 15 residues. Germline values: CDR1 SGHTS, CDR2 YDEGEE. CDR3 residues: CASSLGGQGPYEQYF. For the CDR3, the DNA is TGTGCCAGCAGCTTGGGCGGACAGGGGCCTTACGAGCAGTACTTC.

V usage is TRBV7-9 and J usage is TRBJ1-5, with D unresolved. Germline V gene sequence: CDR1 SEHNR, CDR2 FQNEAQ (reference sequence). This CDR3 is built from 14 residues. Trimming took off 1 base at V and 4 bases at J, with 8 bases between the two ends. The CDR3 nucleotides read TGTGCCAGCAGCTTAGGAGGCACGAATCAGCCCCAGCATTTT. Amino acid sequence: CASSLGGTNQPQHF. The variable domain in full, completed from reference TRBV7-9 and TRBJ1-5, reads DTGVSQNPRHKITKRGQNVTFRCDPISEHNRLYWYRQTLGQGPEFLTYFQNEAQLEKSRLLSDRFSAERPKGSFSTLEIQRTEQGDSAMYLCASSLGGTNQPQHFGDGTRLSIL.

In regard to this clone: This sample also contains other DNA sequences that code for the same CDR3. This sequence joins TRBV28 and TRBJ2-1, with D perhaps matching TRBD2 (5 bases). This CDR3 contains 12 residues. Germline CDR1 and CDR2: MDHEN and SYDVKM. V shed 2 bases and J shed 9 bases, with 8 bases lying between them. CDR3 DNA sequence: TGTGCCAGCAGTTTACTAGCCGGTGAGCAGTTCTTC. Protein product: CASSLLAGEQFF.

In this sample, this clone turned up once. This rearrangement joins TRBV2 to TRBJ2-7, with TRBD1 as a possible D gene (6 bases). Germline lookup yields CDR1 SNHLY and CDR2 FYNNEI. The CDR3 consists of 11 residues. Trimming pared 10 bases from V and 6 bases from J, leaving 13 bases between. DNA of the CDR3: TGTGCCACCTACGACAGGCTCGAGCAGTACTTC. Its translation: CATYDRLEQYF. Combining the CDR3 with reference TRBV2 and TRBJ2-7 gives the whole variable domain EPEVTQTPSHQVTQMGQEVILRCVPISNHLYFYWYRQILGQKVEFLVSFYNNEISEKSEIFDDQFSVERPDGSNFTLKIRSTKLEDSAMYFCATYDRLEQYFGPGTRLTVT.

This clone was detected a few times. This chain joins TRBV7-2 and TRBJ1-3; possibly TRBD1 for D (5 bases). The V gene's germline CDR1 is SGHTA and CDR2 FQGNSA. This CDR3 is 15 amino acids long. The V and J ends lost 1 base and 3 bases respectively, with 10 bases between them. This CDR3 is CASSLGRGVGNTIYF. CDR3 coding DNA: TGTGCCAGCAGCTTAGGGCGGGGCGTTGGAAACACCATATATTTT. The full variable domain, with the rest looked up from reference TRBV7-2 and TRBJ1-3, is GAGVSQSPSNKVTEKGKDVELRCDPISGHTALYWYRQSLGQGLEFLIYFQGNSAPDKSGLPSDRFSAERTGGSVSTLTIQRTQQEDSAVYLCASSLGRGVGNTIYFGEGSWLTVV.

The chain recombines TRBV4-1 with TRBJ2-7; 8 positions agree with TRBD2. The CDR3 consists of 14 residues. From germline, CDR1 is MGHRA and CDR2 YSYEKL. The J segment lost 2 bases and the V segment lost 3 bases, leaving 3 bases of the junction unmatched. CDR3 bases: TGCGCCAGCAGCCAGACCGGGAGGGCCTACGAGCAGTACTTC. Residues: CASSQTGRAYEQYF.

The chain couples TRBV6-5 to TRBJ1-1; D perhaps matches TRBD1 (5 bases). V was pared by 1 base and J by 3 bases, with 12 bases between. The CDR3 extends over 15 amino acids. Per the germline V gene, CDR1 is MNHEY and CDR2 is SVGAGI. The CDR3 is CASSYLTGGDTEAFF. In DNA form, the CDR3 reads TGTGCCAGCAGTTACTTAACGGGGGGGGACACTGAAGCTTTCTTT.

The chain recombines TRBV2 with TRBJ2-1; D is uncertain. Trimming took off 8 bases at V and 7 bases at J, with 9 bases between the two ends. There are 11 residues in the CDR3. Germline V CDR1 and CDR2: SNHLY, FYNNEI. CDR3 loop: CASASQNEQFF. CDR3 coding DNA: TGTGCCAGCGCTAGTCAGAATGAGCAGTTCTTC. The entire variable domain, with the rest obtained from reference TRBV2 and TRBJ2-1, is as follows: EPEVTQTPSHQVTQMGQEVILRCVPISNHLYFYWYRQILGQKVEFLVSFYNNEISEKSEIFDDQFSVERPDGSNFTLKIRSTKLEDSAMYFCASASQNEQFFGPGTRLTVL.

V and J are TRBV5-1 and TRBJ2-3, with TRBD2 identical over 14 bases. The CDR3 contains 18 residues. Germline loops: CDR1 SGHRS, CDR2 YFSETQ. Losses at the gene ends were 3 bases for V and 1 base for J; bases not matched to a gene: 7. The CDR3 sequence: CASSSGLAGGRGTDTQYF. DNA of the CDR3: TGCGCCAGCAGCTCCGGACTAGCGGGGGGACGGGGCACAGATACGCAGTATTTT. The variable domain in full, completed from reference TRBV5-1 and TRBJ2-3, reads KAGVTQTPRYLIKTRGQQVTLSCSPISGHRSVSWYQQTPGQGLQFLFEYFSETQRNKGNFPGRFSGRQFSNSRSEMNVSTLELGDSALYLCASSSGLAGGRGTDTQYFGPGTRLTVL.